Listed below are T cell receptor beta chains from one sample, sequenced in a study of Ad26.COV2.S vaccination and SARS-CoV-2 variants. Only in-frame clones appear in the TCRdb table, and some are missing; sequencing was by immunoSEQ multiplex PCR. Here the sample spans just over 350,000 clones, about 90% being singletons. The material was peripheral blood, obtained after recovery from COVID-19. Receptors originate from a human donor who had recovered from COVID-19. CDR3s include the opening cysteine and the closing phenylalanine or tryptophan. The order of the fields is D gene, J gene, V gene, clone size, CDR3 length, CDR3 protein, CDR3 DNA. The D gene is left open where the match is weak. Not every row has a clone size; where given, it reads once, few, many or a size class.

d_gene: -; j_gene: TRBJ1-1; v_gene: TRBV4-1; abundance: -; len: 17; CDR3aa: CASSRSPRGSGNAEAFF; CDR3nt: TGCGCCAGCAGCCGGTCCCCCCGGGGGTCCGGTAACGCTGAAGCTTTCTTT
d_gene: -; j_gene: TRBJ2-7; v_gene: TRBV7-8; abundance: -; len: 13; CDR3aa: CASSLDRSYEQYF; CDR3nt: TGTGCCAGCAGCCTTGACAGGTCCTACGAGCAGTACTTC
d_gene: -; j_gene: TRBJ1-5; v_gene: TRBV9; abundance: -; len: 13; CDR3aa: CASSVGDGKPQHF; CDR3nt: TGTGCCAGCAGCGTCGGAGATGGGAAGCCCCAGCATTTT
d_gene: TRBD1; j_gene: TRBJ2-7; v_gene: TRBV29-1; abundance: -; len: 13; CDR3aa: CSAFGGQGDEQYF; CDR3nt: TGCAGCGCCTTTGGGGGACAGGGCGACGAGCAGTACTTC
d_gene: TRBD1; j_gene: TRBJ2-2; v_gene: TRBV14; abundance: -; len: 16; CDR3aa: CASSPKGQGALRELFF; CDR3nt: TGTGCCAGCAGCCCGAAGGGTCAGGGGGCTCTGAGGGAGCTGTTTTTT
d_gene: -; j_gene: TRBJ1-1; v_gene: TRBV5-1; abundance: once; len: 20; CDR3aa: CASSLEGLINFGVQRTEAFF; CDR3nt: TGCGCCAGCAGCTTAGAGGGGCTCATCAACTTTGGAGTACAGAGGACTGAAGCTTTCTTT
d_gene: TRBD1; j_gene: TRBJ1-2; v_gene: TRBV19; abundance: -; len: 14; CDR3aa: CASSNGQGVYGYTF; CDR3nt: TGTGCCAGTAGTAATGGACAGGGCGTCTATGGCTACACCTTC
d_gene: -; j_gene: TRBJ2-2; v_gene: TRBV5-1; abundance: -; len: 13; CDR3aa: CASSLGRTGELFF; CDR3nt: TGCGCCAGCAGCTTAGGGAGAACCGGGGAGCTGTTTTTT
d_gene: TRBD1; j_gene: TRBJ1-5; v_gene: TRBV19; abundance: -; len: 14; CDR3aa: CASAGTGGNQPQHF; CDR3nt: TGTGCCAGTGCCGGGACAGGGGGTAATCAGCCCCAGCATTTT
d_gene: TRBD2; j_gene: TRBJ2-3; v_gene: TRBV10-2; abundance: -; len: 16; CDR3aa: CASSSGLAGITDTQYF; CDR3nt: TGCGCCAGCAGTTCGGGACTAGCGGGGATCACAGATACGCAGTATTTT
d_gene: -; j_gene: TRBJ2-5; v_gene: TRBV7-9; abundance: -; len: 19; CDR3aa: CASSSSSPFRGHPPETQYF; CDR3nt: TGTGCCAGCAGCTCTTCTTCCCCTTTCCGAGGCCACCCCCCAGAGACCCAGTACTTC
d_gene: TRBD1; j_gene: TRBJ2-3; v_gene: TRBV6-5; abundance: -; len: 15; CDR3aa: CASSHRGRFTDTQYF; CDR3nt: TGTGCCAGCAGTCACAGGGGGCGCTTCACAGATACGCAGTATTTT
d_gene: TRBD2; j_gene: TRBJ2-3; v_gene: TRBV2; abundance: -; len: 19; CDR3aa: CARGTRLFTSGGATDTQYF; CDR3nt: TGTGCCAGAGGCACTAGGCTCTTTACTAGCGGGGGGGCAACAGATACGCAGTATTTT
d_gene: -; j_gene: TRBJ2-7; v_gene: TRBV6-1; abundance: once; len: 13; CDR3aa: CASSEMGLYEQYF; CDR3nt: TGTGCCAGCAGTGAAATGGGCCTCTACGAGCAGTACTTC
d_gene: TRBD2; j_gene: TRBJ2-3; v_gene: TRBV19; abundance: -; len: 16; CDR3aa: CASSTLAGGFTDTQYF; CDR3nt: TGTGCCAGTAGTACCCTAGCGGGGGGCTTCACAGATACGCAGTATTTT
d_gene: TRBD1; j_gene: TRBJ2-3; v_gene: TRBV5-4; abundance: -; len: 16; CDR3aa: CASSPHRGSRTDTQYF; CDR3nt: TGTGCCAGCAGCCCACACAGGGGCTCCCGCACAGATACGCAGTATTTT
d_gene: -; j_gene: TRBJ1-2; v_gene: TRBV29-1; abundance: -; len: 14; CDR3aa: CSVAPGVKDYGYTF; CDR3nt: TGCAGCGTTGCCCCAGGGGTTAAGGACTATGGCTACACCTTC